This passage covers 30 T cell receptor beta chains from one sample sequenced in a study of naive and memory T cell subsets. The beta constant-region primer was an equimolar mix of two oligonucleotides covering TRBC1 and TRBC2. TCRdb redid the calling of the UMI-ligation and nested PCR reads with MiXCR, one entry per CDR3 protein. The repertoire holds 140,000 to 150,000 distinct CDR3 sequences, with 15% to 20% as singletons. The material sequenced was naive CD4+ T cells from blood. These receptors were obtained from a human donor in good health.

CDR3 nucleotides: TGTGCCAGCAGTTTGTATAACGGGAGGGCCTTGGGCGGGGAGCTGTTTTTT. This translates into CASSLYNGRALGGELFF. The chain couples TRBV12-3 or TRBV12-4 to TRBJ2-2; 8 positions agree with TRBD2. CDR3 length: 17 residues. Trimming took 3 bases from V and 7 from J; bases not matched to a gene: 13.

This clonotype has only one observation. The chain links TRBV7-9 to TRBJ1-1; 10 bases map to TRBD1. Trimming cost V 1 base and J 6 bases; bases outside gene matches: 5. From germline, CDR1 is SEHNR and CDR2 FQNEAQ (reference sequence). The CDR3 loop spans 15 amino acids. CDR3: CASSLGDRGAAEAFF. In DNA form, the CDR3 reads TGTGCCAGCAGCTTAGGGGACAGGGGAGCCGCTGAAGCTTTCTTT.

The V and J genes are TRBV3-1 and TRBJ2-3; D unclear. V shed 1 base and J shed 0 bases, with 8 bases lying between them. The CDR3 contains 15 residues. Germline V lookup: CDR1 LGHDT, CDR2 YNNKEL (reference sequence). CDR3 bases: TGTGCCAGCAGCCAAGGGGTTTCGAGCACAGATACGCAGTATTTT. Translating it yields CASSQGVSSTDTQYF.

The J gene is TRBJ2-3, the V gene TRBV18; no clear D gene. Germline loops: CDR1 KGHSH, CDR2 LQKENI. Trimming left V 0 bases short and J 2 bases short, with 6 bases between. The CDR3 spans 14 residues. The CDR3 DNA sequence: TGTGCCAGCTCACCACCCTGGGCCACAGATACGCAGTATTTT. The encoded protein is CASSPPWATDTQYF.

The chain employs TRBV11-2 and TRBJ2-7; no reliable D call. Trimming stripped 0 bases from V and 6 bases from J, with 9 bases between. The CDR3 consists of 13 residues. CDR1 SGHAT and CDR2 FQNNGV come from the germline V gene. In DNA form, the CDR3 reads TGTGCCAGCAGCTTAGATCGGCAGTTCGAGCAGTACTTC. Translation gives CASSLDRQFEQYF.

There are a few counts of this clonotype. The chain employs TRBV10-2 and TRBJ2-7; TRBD2 agrees at 9 bases. This CDR3 contains 13 residues. CDR1 is WSHSY, CDR2 SAAADI, per germline. Trimming removed 7 bases from V and 3 bases from J; junction bases left unmatched: 4. CDR3 protein: CASTGLADYEQYF. Here the CDR3 DNA reads TGCGCCAGCACGGGACTAGCTGACTACGAGCAGTACTTC.

The rearrangement uses TRBV5-1 and TRBJ2-7, with 7 positions matching TRBD1. V trimming: 0 bases; J trimming: 5 bases; junction bases outside the gene matches: 5. CDR3 length: 14 amino acids. Per the germline V gene, CDR1 is SGHRS and CDR2 is YFSETQ. CDR3 sequence reads: CASSLGQGCDEQYF. Here the CDR3 DNA reads TGCGCCAGCAGCTTGGGACAGGGTTGTGACGAGCAGTACTTC. Combining the CDR3 with reference TRBV5-1 and TRBJ2-7 gives the whole variable domain KAGVTQTPRYLIKTRGQQVTLSCSPISGHRSVSWYQQTPGQGLQFLFEYFSETQRNKGNFPGRFSGRQFSNSRSEMNVSTLELGDSALYLCASSLGQGCDEQYFGPGTRLTVT.

This sequence joins TRBV7-9 and TRBJ2-1, with 8 positions matching TRBD1. CDR3 length equals 15 residues. Germline V lookup: CDR1 SEHNR, CDR2 FQNEAQ (reference sequence). Trimming removed 5 bases from V and 1 base from J; junction bases left unmatched: 4. CDR3 nucleotide sequence: TGTGCCAGCAGCGGGGACAGGCGGTCCTACAATGAGCAGTTCTTC. This encodes CASSGDRRSYNEQFF.

The chain uses TRBV5-1 and TRBJ1-1; D is unclear. The CDR3 consists of 18 residues. Germline values: CDR1 SGHRS, CDR2 YFSETQ. V shed 1 base and J shed 1 base, with 20 bases lying between them. CDR3 loop: CASSLLFRAGWENTEAFF. The CDR3 DNA follows: TGCGCCAGCAGCTTGTTGTTCCGTGCGGGCTGGGAGAACACTGAAGCTTTCTTT.

The chain has TRBV28 and TRBJ1-2; TRBD1 matches at 11 bases. The CDR3 has 13 amino acids. Germline values: CDR1 MDHEN, CDR2 SYDVKM. V lost 4 bases to trimming and J lost 12 bases; unmatched junction nucleotides: 7. This CDR3 is CASSSGQGDGHTF. CDR3 nucleotide sequence: TGTGCCAGCAGTTCGGGACAGGGGGACGGCCACACCTTC.

The chain joins TRBV12-3 or TRBV12-4 to TRBJ1-2, with 7 bases matching TRBD1. The CDR3 totals 17 residues. V gave up 3 bases and J gave up 0 bases; unmatched junction bases: 10. CDR3 sequence reads: CASSLGDRVLANYGYTF. In DNA form, the CDR3 reads TGTGCCAGCAGTTTGGGTGACAGGGTCTTAGCTAACTATGGCTACACCTTC.

This chain connects TRBV6-6 to TRBJ2-7; tentative D call: TRBD1 (5 bases). The CDR3 covers 14 residues. The V gene lost 2 bases and the J gene lost 2 bases, with 10 bases spanning the gap. Per the germline V gene, CDR1 is MNHNY and CDR2 is SVGAGI (reference sequence). The CDR3 is CASSYGQGTYEQYF. The CDR3 nucleotides are TGTGCCAGCAGTTACGGGCAGGGCACCTACGAGCAGTACTTC.

This chain connects TRBV19 to TRBJ1-2; D ambiguous. The CDR3 sequence is 12 residues long. Germline lookup yields CDR1 LNHDA and CDR2 SQIVND (reference sequence). Trimming removed 7 bases from V and 3 bases from J, with 9 bases in between. The CDR3 nucleotides are TGTGCCAGTAACGACGCAGACTATGGCTACACCTTC. Translation: CASNDADYGYTF.

The chain couples TRBV6-5 to TRBJ2-7, with a possible D match to TRBD1 (6 bases). The CDR3 has 13 residues. Trimming took 5 bases from V and 3 from J, leaving 11 bases between them. CDR1 MNHEY and CDR2 SVGAGI come from the germline V gene. This CDR3 reads CASSRTEVYEQYF. The CDR3, as DNA: TGTGCCAGCAGTCGGACAGAAGTCTACGAGCAGTACTTC.

This clonotype came up once. The chain recombines TRBV5-5 with TRBJ2-1; 8 nucleotides align to TRBD1. The CDR3 loop spans 16 amino acids. Germline assignment: CDR1 SGHKS and CDR2 YYEKEE (reference sequence). V shed 0 bases, J shed 2 bases, and the junction held 4 bases outside the gene matches. CDR3 sequence: CASSLAAGGTYNEQFF. The CDR3 DNA reads as TGTGCCAGCAGCTTGGCGGCAGGGGGCACCTACAATGAGCAGTTCTTC.

This chain connects TRBV10-3 to TRBJ1-5; no firm D call. The CDR3 totals 13 residues. Germline loops: CDR1 ENHRY, CDR2 SYGVKD. Deletions cut 3 bases from V and 4 bases from J, with 7 bases between. CDR3 residues: CAISEVGNQPQHF. As DNA, the CDR3 is TGTGCCATCAGTGAAGTCGGGAATCAGCCCCAGCATTTT.

Only a few counts were recorded for this clonotype. The rearrangement joins TRBV29-1 to TRBJ2-7; 8 nucleotides align to TRBD1. The CDR3 runs 11 residues. V lost 4 bases, J lost 5 bases, and 1 base stayed unmatched. Germline assignment: CDR1 SQVTM and CDR2 ANQGSEA. The CDR3: CSVGQGNEQYF. CDR3 DNA sequence: TGCAGCGTTGGACAGGGGAACGAGCAGTACTTC.

This clonotype was counted between two and nine times. The J gene is TRBJ2-7, the V gene TRBV5-1; 9 bases agree with TRBD1. Trimming took 5 bases from V and 1 from J; bases not matched to a gene: 7. Looked up from germline, CDR1 is SGHRS and CDR2 is YFSETQ. The CDR3 runs to 15 residues. DNA for the CDR3: TGCGCCAGCAGTTTACAGGGGGCGAGTTCCTACGAGCAGTACTTC. Translating gives CASSLQGASSYEQYF.

As to this clonotype: At one boundary the junction diverges from the germline segment, which might be a read error. The chain joins TRBV7-8 to TRBJ2-3; TRBD2 is a possible D gene (5 bases). The CDR3 is 17 amino acids. Germline CDR1 SGHVS, CDR2 FQNEAQ. The CDR3 nucleotides read TGTGCCAACAGCTTAGCGTGGTCGCTAGCCCGCACAGATACGCAGTATTTT. The encoded protein is CANSLAWSLARTDTQYF.

The sample holds many counts of this clonotype. As DNA, the CDR3 is TGTGCCAGTAGTACCCTTCTAGCGGGAGGATCCTACGAGCAGTACTTC. It specifies CASSTLLAGGSYEQYF. The V and J genes are TRBV19 and TRBJ2-7; 11 bases fit TRBD2. CDR1 LNHDA and CDR2 SQIVND come from the germline V gene (reference sequence). Losses at the gene ends were 4 bases for V and 1 base for J; bases not matched to a gene: 6. The CDR3 is 16 amino acids.

This CDR3 reads CASRQLAGGDEQFF. The CDR3 DNA follows: TGTGCCAGTAGGCAACTAGCGGGAGGCGATGAGCAGTTCTTC. The V gene is TRBV19, the J gene TRBJ2-1, with 12 bases aligning to TRBD2. J lost 8 bases, V lost 6 bases, and 5 bases had no gene match. The CDR3 sequence is 14 residues long. In germline, CDR1 is LNHDA, CDR2 SQIVND (reference sequence).

This clonotype turned up a few times. The chain links TRBV5-1 to TRBJ2-1; D not resolved. CDR1 SGHRS and CDR2 YFSETQ come from the germline V gene. Trimming shortened V by 2 bases and J by 5 bases, and 11 bases separated the two germline ends. There are 14 residues in the CDR3. The CDR3 DNA reads TGCGCCAGCAGCTTCCTAGATGTCCACAATGAGCAGTTCTTC. Protein product: CASSFLDVHNEQFF.

This clonotype was found a few times. V gene TRBV6-2 or TRBV6-3 combines with J gene TRBJ2-5; the match to TRBD2 covers 7 bases. This CDR3 has 16 residues. The V segment lost 6 bases and the J segment 0 bases; nucleotides outside the gene matches: 10. The V gene's germline CDR1 is MNHEY and CDR2 SVGEGT. The CDR3 region has the DNA TGTGCCAGCAGGACGGCGGTGGGAGGGTACCAAGAGACCCAGTACTTC. Translation gives CASRTAVGGYQETQYF.

This clonotype was recorded a few times. The V call is TRBV5-1, the J call TRBJ2-7, with TRBD2 matching over 9 bases. Germline V CDR1 and CDR2: SGHRS, YFSETQ. Unmatched junction bases numbered 8, after V lost 0 bases and J lost 1 base. This CDR3 region has 17 residues. DNA for the CDR3: TGCGCCAGCAGCTTGGCCCCCGTCGCGGGAGGGTCCTACGAGCAGTACTTC. This codes for CASSLAPVAGGSYEQYF.

This clonotype occurred a few times. The DNA of the CDR3 is TGCAGCGCCCCCCAGGGCGACCCCTACGAGCAGTACTTC. Translating it yields CSAPQGDPYEQYF. V usage is TRBV29-1 and J usage is TRBJ2-7; perhaps TRBD1 as D (5 bases). Germline CDR1 SQVTM, CDR2 ANQGSEA. The CDR3 contains 13 residues. The V end lost 7 bases, the J end lost 2 bases, and 15 bases lay between the germline ends.

The V call is TRBV21-1, the J call TRBJ2-7; TRBD2 is taken as the D call from the table, unchecked against the DNA. TRBV21-1 represents a pseudogene. This CDR3 contains 14 residues. CDR3 sequence reads: CASRKLDAIPEQYF. CDR3 sequence (DNA): TGTGCCAGCAGAAAACTAGATGCTATCCCCGAGCAGTACTTC.

A few counts support this clonotype. The gene calls are TRBV5-1 and TRBJ2-7; D tentatively fits TRBD1 or TRBD2 (5 bases each). The germline V and J ends were trimmed by 0 bases and 4 bases, with 14 bases remaining between them. This CDR3 has 15 residues. Germline lookup yields CDR1 SGHRS and CDR2 YFSETQ. Written as DNA, the CDR3 is TGCGCCAGCAGCTTGGTTATCGGGGCAGGGTACGAGCAGTACTTC. It codes for CASSLVIGAGYEQYF.

There are a few counts of this clonotype. The chain uses TRBV12-3 or TRBV12-4 and TRBJ1-2, with 8 bases identical to TRBD1. The CDR3 covers 15 residues. Unmatched junction bases numbered 7, after V lost 2 bases and J lost 5 bases. In DNA form, the CDR3 reads TGTGCCAGCAGTTTAAGGGGGACAGGTGATTATGGCTACACCTTC. It codes for CASSLRGTGDYGYTF.

The chain employs TRBV6-6 and TRBJ2-1, with 8 bases that match TRBD1. Germline CDR1 and CDR2: MNHNY and SVGAGI (reference sequence). The CDR3 spans 15 residues. The trim removed 5 bases at V and 8 bases at J, leaving 11 bases unmatched. The CDR3 nucleotides read TGTGCCAGCAGTCCCGGACAGGGCAGGTATGATGAGCAGTTCTTC. Protein product: CASSPGQGRYDEQFF.

The rearrangement joins TRBV6-5 to TRBJ1-1, with D possibly being TRBD1 (5 bases). From germline, CDR1 is MNHEY and CDR2 SVGAGI. V was pared by 0 bases and J by 6 bases, with 11 bases between. CDR3 length: 14 residues. The CDR3 DNA is TGTGCCAGCAGTTACTCGACCGGAGGGGCTGAAGCTTTCTTT. This sequence encodes CASSYSTGGAEAFF.